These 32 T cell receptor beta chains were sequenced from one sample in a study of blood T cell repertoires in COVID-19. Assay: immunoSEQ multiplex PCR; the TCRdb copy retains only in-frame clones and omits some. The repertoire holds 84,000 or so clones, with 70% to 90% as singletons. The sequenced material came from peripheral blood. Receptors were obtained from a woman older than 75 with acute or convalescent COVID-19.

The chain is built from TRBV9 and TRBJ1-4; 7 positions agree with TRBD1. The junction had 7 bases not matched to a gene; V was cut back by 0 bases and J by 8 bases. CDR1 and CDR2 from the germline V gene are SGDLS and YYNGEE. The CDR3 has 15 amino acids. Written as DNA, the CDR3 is TGTGCCAGCAGCGTAGCAGGGGGGCGAGGCGAAAAACTGTTTTTT. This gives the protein CASSVAGGRGEKLFF.

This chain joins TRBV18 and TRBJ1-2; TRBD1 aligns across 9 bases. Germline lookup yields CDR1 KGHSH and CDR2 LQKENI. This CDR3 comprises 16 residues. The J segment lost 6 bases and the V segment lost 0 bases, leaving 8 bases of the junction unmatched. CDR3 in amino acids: CASSPPSRGTGNGYTF. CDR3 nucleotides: TGTGCCAGCTCACCACCGTCAAGGGGGACAGGGAATGGCTACACCTTC.

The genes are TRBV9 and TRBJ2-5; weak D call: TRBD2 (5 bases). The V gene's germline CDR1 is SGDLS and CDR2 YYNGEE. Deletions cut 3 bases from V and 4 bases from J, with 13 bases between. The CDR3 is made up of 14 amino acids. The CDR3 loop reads CASSEAGGGETQYF. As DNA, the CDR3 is TGTGCCAGCAGCGAGGCGGGCGGCGGAGAGACCCAGTACTTC. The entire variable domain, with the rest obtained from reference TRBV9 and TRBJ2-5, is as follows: DSGVTQTPKHLITATGQRVTLRCSPRSGDLSVYWYQQSLDQGLQFLIQYYNGEERAKGNILERFSAQQFPDLHSELNLSSLELGDSALYFCASSEAGGGETQYFGPGTRLLVL.

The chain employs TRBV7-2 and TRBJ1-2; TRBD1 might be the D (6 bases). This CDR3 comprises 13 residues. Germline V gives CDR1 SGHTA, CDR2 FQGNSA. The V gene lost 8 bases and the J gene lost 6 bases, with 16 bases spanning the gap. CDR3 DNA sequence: TGTGCCAGCGGACACGGGACAACGAATGGCTACACCTTC. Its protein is CASGHGTTNGYTF.

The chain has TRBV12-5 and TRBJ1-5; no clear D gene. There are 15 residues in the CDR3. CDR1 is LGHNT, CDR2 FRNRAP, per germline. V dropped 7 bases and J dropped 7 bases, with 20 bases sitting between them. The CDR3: CASAFLLDSKQPQHF. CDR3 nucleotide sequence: TGTGCTAGTGCTTTCCTCCTCGACTCGAAGCAGCCCCAGCATTTT.

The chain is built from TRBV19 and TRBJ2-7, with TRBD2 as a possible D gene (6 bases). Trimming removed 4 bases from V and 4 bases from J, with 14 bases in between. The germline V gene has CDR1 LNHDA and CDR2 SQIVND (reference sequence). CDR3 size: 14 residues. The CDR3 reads CASSNWDSEYEQYF. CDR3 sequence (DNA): TGTGCCAGTAGTAACTGGGACTCCGAGTACGAGCAGTACTTC.

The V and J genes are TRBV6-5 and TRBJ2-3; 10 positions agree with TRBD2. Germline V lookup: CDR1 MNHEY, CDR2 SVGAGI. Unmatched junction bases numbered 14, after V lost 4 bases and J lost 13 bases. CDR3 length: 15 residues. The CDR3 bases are TGTGCCAGCAGTTTGTCTAGCGGGGGCCGAGATAGGAAGTATTTT. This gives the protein CASSLSSGGRDRKYF.

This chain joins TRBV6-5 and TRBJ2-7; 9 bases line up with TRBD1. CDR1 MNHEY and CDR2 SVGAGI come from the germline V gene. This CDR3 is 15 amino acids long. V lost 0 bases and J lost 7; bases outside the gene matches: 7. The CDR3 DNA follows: TGTGCCAGCAGTTACTCGGGACAGGGCGCGTGGGAGCAGTACTTC. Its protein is CASSYSGQGAWEQYF.

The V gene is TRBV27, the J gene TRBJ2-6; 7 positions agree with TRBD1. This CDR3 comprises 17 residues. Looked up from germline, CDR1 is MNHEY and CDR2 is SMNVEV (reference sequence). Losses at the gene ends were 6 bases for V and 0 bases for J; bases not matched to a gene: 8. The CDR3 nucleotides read TGTGCCAGCAGGGGACAGAGACGGCTCTCTGGGGCCAACGTCCTGACTTTC. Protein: CASRGQRRLSGANVLTF.

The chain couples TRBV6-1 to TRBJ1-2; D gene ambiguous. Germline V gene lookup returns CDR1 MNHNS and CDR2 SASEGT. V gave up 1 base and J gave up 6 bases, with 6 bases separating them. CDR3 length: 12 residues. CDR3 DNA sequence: TGTGCCAGCAGTGAAGGATACAATGGCTACACCTTC. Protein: CASSEGYNGYTF.

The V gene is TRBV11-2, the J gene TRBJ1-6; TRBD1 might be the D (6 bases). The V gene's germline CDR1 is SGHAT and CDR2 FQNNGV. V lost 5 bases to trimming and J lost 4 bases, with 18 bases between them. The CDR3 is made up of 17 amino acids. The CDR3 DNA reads TGTGCCAGCAGCCCAGGGGCGGGGGGGGTATATAATTCACCCCTCCACTTT. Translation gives CASSPGAGGVYNSPLHF.

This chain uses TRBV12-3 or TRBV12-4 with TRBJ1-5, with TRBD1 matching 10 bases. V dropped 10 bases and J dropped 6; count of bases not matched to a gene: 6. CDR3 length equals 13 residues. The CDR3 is CATTTGGSQPQHF. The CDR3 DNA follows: TGTGCCACGACGACAGGGGGCAGTCAGCCCCAGCATTTT.

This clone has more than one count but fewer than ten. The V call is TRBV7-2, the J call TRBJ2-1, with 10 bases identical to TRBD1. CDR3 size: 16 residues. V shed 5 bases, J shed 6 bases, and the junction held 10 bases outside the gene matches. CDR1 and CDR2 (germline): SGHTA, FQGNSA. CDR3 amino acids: CASSLSPTGGFNEQFF. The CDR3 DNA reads TGTGCCAGCAGCCTATCCCCGACAGGGGGCTTCAATGAGCAGTTCTTC.

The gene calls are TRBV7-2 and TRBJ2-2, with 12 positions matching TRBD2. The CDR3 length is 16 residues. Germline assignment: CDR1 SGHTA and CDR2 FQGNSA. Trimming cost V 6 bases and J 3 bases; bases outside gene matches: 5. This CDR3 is CASSLRLAGDTGELFF. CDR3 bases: TGTGCCAGCAGTCTAAGACTAGCGGGGGACACCGGGGAGCTGTTTTTT.

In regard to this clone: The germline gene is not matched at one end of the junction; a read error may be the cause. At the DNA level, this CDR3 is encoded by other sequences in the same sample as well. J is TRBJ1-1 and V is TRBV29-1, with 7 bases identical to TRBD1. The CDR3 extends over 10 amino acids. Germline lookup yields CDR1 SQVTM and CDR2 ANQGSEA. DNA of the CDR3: TGCAGCGTGTGGGACAGTGAAGCCTTCTTT. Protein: CSVWDSEAFF.

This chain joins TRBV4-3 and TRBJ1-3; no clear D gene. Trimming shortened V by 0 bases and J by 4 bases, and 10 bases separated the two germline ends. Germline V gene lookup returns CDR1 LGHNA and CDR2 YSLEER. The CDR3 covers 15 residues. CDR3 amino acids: CASSQEPVSGNTIYF. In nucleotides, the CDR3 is TGCGCCAGCAGCCAAGAACCGGTTTCGGGAAACACCATATATTTT.

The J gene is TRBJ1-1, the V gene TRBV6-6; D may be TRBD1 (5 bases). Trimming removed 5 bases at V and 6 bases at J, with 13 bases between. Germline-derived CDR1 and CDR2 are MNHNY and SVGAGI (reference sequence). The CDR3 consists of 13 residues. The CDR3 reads CASSHQGTAEAFF. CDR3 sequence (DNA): TGTGCCAGCAGTCATCAGGGTACCGCTGAAGCTTTCTTT.

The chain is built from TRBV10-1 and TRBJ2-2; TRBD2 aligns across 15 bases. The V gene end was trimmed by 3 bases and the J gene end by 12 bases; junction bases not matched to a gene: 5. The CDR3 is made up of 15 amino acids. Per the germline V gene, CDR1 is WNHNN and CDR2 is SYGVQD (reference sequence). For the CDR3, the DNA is TGCGCCAGCAGTGATCGGACTAGCGGGGGGGTCAAGCTGTTTTTT. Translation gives CASSDRTSGGVKLFF.

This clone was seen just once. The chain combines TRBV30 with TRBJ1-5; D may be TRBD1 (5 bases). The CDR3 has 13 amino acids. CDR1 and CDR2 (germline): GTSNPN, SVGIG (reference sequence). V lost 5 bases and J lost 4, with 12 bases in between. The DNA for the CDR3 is TGTGCCTGGGGAAGAAAGGGGAATCAGCCCCAGCATTTT. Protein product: CAWGRKGNQPQHF.

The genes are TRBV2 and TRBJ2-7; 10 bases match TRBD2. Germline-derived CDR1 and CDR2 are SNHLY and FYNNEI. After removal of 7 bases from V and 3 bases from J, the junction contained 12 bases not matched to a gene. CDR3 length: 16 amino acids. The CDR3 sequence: CASNGASGGAIYEQYF. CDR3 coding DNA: TGTGCCAGCAATGGAGCTAGCGGGGGCGCAATCTACGAGCAGTACTTC.

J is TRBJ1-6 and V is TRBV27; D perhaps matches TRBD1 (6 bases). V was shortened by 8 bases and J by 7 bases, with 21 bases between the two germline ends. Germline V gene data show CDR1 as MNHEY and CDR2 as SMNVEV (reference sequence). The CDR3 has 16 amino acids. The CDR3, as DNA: TGTGCCAGCGCTTCGGACAGTTACCGAGGGAATTCACCCCTCCACTTT. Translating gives CASASDSYRGNSPLHF.

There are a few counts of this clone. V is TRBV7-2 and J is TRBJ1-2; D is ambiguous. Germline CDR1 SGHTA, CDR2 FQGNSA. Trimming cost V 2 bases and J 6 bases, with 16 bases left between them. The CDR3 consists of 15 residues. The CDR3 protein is CASSLPERGLNGYTF. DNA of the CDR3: TGTGCCAGCAGCTTACCGGAGCGGGGATTGAATGGCTACACCTTC.

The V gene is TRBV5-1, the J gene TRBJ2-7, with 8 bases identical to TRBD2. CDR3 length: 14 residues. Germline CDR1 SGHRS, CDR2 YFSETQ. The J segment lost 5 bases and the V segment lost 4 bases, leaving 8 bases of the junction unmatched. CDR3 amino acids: CASSIGLARDEQYF. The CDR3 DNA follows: TGCGCCAGCAGCATAGGACTAGCCCGGGACGAGCAGTACTTC. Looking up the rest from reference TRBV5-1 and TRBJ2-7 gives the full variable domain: KAGVTQTPRYLIKTRGQQVTLSCSPISGHRSVSWYQQTPGQGLQFLFEYFSETQRNKGNFPGRFSGRQFSNSRSEMNVSTLELGDSALYLCASSIGLARDEQYFGPGTRLTVT.

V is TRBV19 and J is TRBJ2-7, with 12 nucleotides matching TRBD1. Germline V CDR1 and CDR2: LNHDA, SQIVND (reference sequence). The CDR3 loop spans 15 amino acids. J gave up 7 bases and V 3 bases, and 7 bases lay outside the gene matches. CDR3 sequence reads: CASSIKGQGAGEQYF. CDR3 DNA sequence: TGTGCCAGTAGTATTAAGGGACAGGGGGCTGGTGAGCAGTACTTC.

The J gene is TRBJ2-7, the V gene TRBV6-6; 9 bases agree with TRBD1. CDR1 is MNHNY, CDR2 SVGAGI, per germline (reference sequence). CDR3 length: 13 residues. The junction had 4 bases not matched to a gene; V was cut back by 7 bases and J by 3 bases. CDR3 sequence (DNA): TGTGCCAGCACCGACAGGGGGGACTACGAGCAGTACTTC. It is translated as CASTDRGDYEQYF.

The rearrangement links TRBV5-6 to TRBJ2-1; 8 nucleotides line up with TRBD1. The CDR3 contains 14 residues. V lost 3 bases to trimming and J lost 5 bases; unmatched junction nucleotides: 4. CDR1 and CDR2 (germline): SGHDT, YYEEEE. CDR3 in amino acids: CASSSRQGNNEQFF. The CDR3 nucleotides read TGTGCCAGCAGCTCACGACAGGGGAACAATGAGCAGTTCTTC. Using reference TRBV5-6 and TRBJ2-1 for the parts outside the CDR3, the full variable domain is DAGVTQSPTHLIKTRGQQVTLRCSPKSGHDTVSWYQQALGQGPQFIFQYYEEEERQRGNFPDRFSGHQFPNYSSELNVNALLLGDSALYLCASSSRQGNNEQFFGPGTRLTVL.

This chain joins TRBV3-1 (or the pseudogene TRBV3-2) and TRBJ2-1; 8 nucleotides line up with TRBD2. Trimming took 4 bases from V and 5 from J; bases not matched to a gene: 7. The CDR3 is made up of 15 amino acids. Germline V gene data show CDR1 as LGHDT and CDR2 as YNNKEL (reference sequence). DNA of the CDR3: TGTGCCAGCAGCCCCGGGCGGGGGGTAGACAATGAGCAGTTCTTC. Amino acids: CASSPGRGVDNEQFF.

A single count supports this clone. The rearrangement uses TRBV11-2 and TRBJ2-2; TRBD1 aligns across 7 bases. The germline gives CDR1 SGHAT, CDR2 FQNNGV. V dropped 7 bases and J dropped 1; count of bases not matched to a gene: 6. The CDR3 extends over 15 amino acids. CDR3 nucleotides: TGTGCCAGCACCAGAGACAGGGTGAACACCGGGGAGCTGTTTTTT. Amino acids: CASTRDRVNTGELFF.

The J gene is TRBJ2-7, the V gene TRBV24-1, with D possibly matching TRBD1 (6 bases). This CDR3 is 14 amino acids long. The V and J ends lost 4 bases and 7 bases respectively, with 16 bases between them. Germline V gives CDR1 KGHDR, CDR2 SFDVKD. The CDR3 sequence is CATSEPGQGEEQYF. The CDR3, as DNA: TGTGCCACCAGTGAACCGGGACAAGGAGAAGAGCAGTACTTC.

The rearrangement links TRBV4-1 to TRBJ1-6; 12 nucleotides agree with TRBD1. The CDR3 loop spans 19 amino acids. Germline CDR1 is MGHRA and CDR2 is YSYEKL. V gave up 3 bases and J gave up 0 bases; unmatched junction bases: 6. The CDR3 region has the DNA TGCGCCAGCAGCCATTTTGCGGGACAGGGGGCCTCCTATAATTCACCCCTCCACTTT. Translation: CASSHFAGQGASYNSPLHF.

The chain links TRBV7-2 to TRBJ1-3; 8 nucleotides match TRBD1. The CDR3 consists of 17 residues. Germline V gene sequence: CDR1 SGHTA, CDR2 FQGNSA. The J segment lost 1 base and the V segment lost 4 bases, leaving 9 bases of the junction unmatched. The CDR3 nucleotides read TGTGCCAGCAGCTATACCACAGGGGGATTTTCTGGAAACACCATATATTTT. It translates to CASSYTTGGFSGNTIYF.

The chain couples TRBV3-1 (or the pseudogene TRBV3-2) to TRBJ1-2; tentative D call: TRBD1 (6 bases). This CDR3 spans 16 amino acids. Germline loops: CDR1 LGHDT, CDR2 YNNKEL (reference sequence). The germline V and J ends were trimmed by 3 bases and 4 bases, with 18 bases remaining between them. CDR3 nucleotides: TGTGCCAGCAGCCACCTCACCGGCAGGGGTCTCTATGGCTACACCTTC. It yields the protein CASSHLTGRGLYGYTF.